This T cell receptor (beta chain) is from a study of T cell responses to AZD1222 COVID-19 vaccine. Per germline, CDR1 MDHEN and CDR2 SYDVKM. Trimming took off 7 bases at V and 3 bases at J, with 13 bases between the two ends. There are 15 residues in the CDR3. Comment on this clone: Its target is unknown.

Profiled with immunoSEQ multiplex PCR; TCRdb holds only in-frame clones, not every one. Of about 150,000 clones listed, around 88% were seen once; the top ten hold about 3.2%. Study findings and constraints: Close to half of spike-specific TCRs reportedly recognize unmutated variant regions. Spike-specific TCR breadth and depth both grew after two AZD1222 doses.

The gene calls are TRBV28 and TRBJ2-6; a weak D match, TRBD2 (5 bases). The specimen comprised peripheral blood, sampled on day 0 of MenACWY control vaccination. The source is an adult in good health. The CDR3 DNA sequence: TGTGCCAGCACCAAATCGAGGGATGGGGCCAACGTCCTGACTTTC. This sequence encodes CASTKSRDGANVLTF. The full variable domain, completed using reference TRBV28 and TRBJ2-6, is DVKVTQSSRYLVKRTGEKVFLECVQDMDHENMFWYRQDPGLGLRLIYFSYDVKMKEKGDIPEGYSVSREKKERFSLILESASTNQTSMYLCASTKSRDGANVLTFGAGSRLTVL.